A single sample is the source of the 10 T cell receptor beta chains below, sequenced in a study of shared clonotypes between healthy human individuals. Sequencing used immunoSEQ multiplex PCR; TCRdb keeps in-frame clones, though not all of them. The sample has a few hundred thousand clones, more than 60% seen once. The material sequenced was memory CD4+ T cells sorted from blood. Specified subset: CD45RA-negative fraction. The receptors were sampled from a young man in good health.

This sequence joins TRBV7-2 and TRBJ1-2, with a weak D call TRBD1 (6 bases). Trimming stripped 4 bases from V and 5 bases from J, with 17 bases between. The CDR3 has 15 amino acids. Germline V gene sequence: CDR1 SGHTA, CDR2 FQGNSA. The CDR3 DNA is TGTGCCAGCAGCTCGACTCCACAGGGATTGTATGGCTACACCTTC. It codes for CASSSTPQGLYGYTF.

This clone was detected only a few times. Other DNA sequences from this sample encode an identical CDR3 as well. V gene TRBV18 combines with J gene TRBJ2-5; D gene ambiguous. The length of the CDR3 is 12 residues. Germline-derived CDR1 and CDR2 are KGHSH and LQKENI. Trimming removed 0 bases at V and 5 bases at J, with 4 bases between. CDR3 DNA sequence: TGTGCCAGCTCACCACCCTCCGAGACCCAGTACTTC. Amino acid sequence: CASSPPSETQYF. Based on the CDR3 plus reference TRBV18 and TRBJ2-5, the full variable domain is NAGVMQNPRHLVRRRGQEARLRCSPMKGHSHVYWYRQLPEEGLKFMVYLQKENIIDESGMPKERFSAEFPKEGPSILRIQQVVRGDSAAYFCASSPPSETQYFGPGTRLLVL.

This rearrangement joins TRBV25-1 to TRBJ2-5, with D perhaps TRBD1 (5 bases). CDR1 MGHDK and CDR2 SYGVNS come from the germline V gene. V lost 4 bases, J lost 4 bases, and 19 bases lay in between. The CDR3 consists of 16 residues. The CDR3, as DNA: TGTGCCAGCAGTGGAACCCAGGGTTGGGGTCGAGAGACCCAGTACTTC. This encodes CASSGTQGWGRETQYF.

The rearrangement uses TRBV5-4 and TRBJ2-1; TRBD1 matches at 11 bases. V dropped 4 bases and J dropped 4; count of bases not matched to a gene: 7. The CDR3 is 16 amino acids. Germline CDR1 is SGHNT and CDR2 is YYREEE (reference sequence). The CDR3 protein is CASSGRTGGGYNEQFF. CDR3 sequence (DNA): TGTGCCAGCAGCGGGAGGACAGGGGGCGGGTACAATGAGCAGTTCTTC.

V is TRBV2 and J is TRBJ1-1; D unresolved. This CDR3 region has 16 residues. V lost 7 bases to trimming and J lost 0 bases, with 18 bases between them. CDR1 SNHLY and CDR2 FYNNEI come from the germline V gene. CDR3 DNA: TGTGCCAGCACCCCCTACGCCCAAAGAATGAACACTGAAGCTTTCTTT. Protein product: CASTPYAQRMNTEAFF.

CDR3 amino acids: CASRNSYEQYF. In nucleotides, the CDR3 is TGTGCCAGCAGAAACTCCTACGAGCAGTACTTC. The chain uses TRBV27 and TRBJ2-7; D ambiguous. Trimming took off 6 bases at V and 0 bases at J, with 3 bases between the two ends. The CDR3 totals 11 residues. Germline CDR1 is MNHEY and CDR2 is SMNVEV (reference sequence).

This clone was counted only a few times. The chain links TRBV20-1 to TRBJ2-5; D remains unclear. Looked up from germline, CDR1 is DFQATT and CDR2 is SNEGSKA (reference sequence). The V gene lost 0 bases and the J gene lost 1 base, with 0 bases spanning the gap. This CDR3 region has 11 residues. CDR3 DNA sequence: TGCAGTGCTAGAGACCAAGAGACCCAGTACTTC. This translates into CSARDQETQYF.

The CDR3 DNA sequence: TGTGCCATCAGTGCAGGGGAGACTGAAGCTTTCTTT. It codes for CAISAGETEAFF. The chain recombines TRBV10-3 with TRBJ1-1, with D possibly TRBD1 on 6 matching bases. Trimming took 4 bases from V and 5 from J, leaving 8 bases between them. The CDR3 consists of 12 residues. Germline lookup yields CDR1 ENHRY and CDR2 SYGVKD.

J is TRBJ2-1 and V is TRBV6-1; no definite D call. CDR3 length: 16 residues. CDR1 is MNHNS, CDR2 SASEGT, per germline. The V end was cut by 4 bases, the J end by 0 bases, with 13 bases between. The CDR3 loop is CASSARTASSYNEQFF. Here the CDR3 DNA reads TGTGCCAGCAGTGCCCGGACGGCGAGCTCCTACAATGAGCAGTTCTTC.

The rearrangement links TRBV5-5 to TRBJ1-5; D is possibly TRBD1 (5 bases). The CDR3 totals 16 residues. Germline assignment: CDR1 SGHKS and CDR2 YYEKEE (reference sequence). V was shortened by 4 bases and J by 0 bases, with 14 bases between the two germline ends. CDR3 sequence reads: CASSLQASYSNQPQHF. The CDR3 region has the DNA TGTGCCAGCAGCCTACAGGCGTCGTATAGCAATCAGCCCCAGCATTTT.